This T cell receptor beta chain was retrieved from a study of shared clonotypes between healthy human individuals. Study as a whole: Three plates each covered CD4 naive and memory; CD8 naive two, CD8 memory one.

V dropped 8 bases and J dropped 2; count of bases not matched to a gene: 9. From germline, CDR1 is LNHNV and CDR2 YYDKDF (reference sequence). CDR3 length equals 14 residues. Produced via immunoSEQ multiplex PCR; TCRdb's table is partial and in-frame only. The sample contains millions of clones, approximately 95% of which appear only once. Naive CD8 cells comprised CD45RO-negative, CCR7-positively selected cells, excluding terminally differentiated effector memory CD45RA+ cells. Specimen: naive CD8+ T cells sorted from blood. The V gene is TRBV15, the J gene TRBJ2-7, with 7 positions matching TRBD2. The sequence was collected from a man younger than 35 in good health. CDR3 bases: TGTGCCACCGGTGTGGGCGGGAGAACCTACGAGCAGTACTTC. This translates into CATGVGGRTYEQYF.